The 18 T cell receptor beta chains listed next were all sequenced from one sample in a study of blood T cell repertoires in COVID-19. The data were produced by immunoSEQ multiplex PCR, yet TCRdb's version contains in-frame clones alone and is incomplete. The sample comprises about 150,000 clones, 80% to 90% of which are singletons, and less than 4% rests with the top ten. Source material: peripheral blood. These TCRs come from a woman aged 60-75 years with active COVID-19.

The V and J genes are TRBV4-3 and TRBJ2-1, with TRBD2 identical over 9 bases. The V segment lost 0 bases and the J segment 4 bases; nucleotides outside the gene matches: 4. Germline V gene sequence: CDR1 LGHNA, CDR2 YSLEER. The CDR3 totals 16 residues. CDR3: CASSQETSGFYNEQFF. CDR3 bases: TGCGCCAGCAGCCAAGAAACTAGCGGGTTTTACAATGAGCAGTTCTTC.

A remark on this clone: Distinct nucleotide sequences in the sample also encode this CDR3. This chain links TRBV5-1 with TRBJ1-1, with D uncertain. V lost 0 bases and J lost 0, with 3 bases in between. Per germline, CDR1 SGHRS and CDR2 YFSETQ. This CDR3 comprises 13 residues. The CDR3 protein is CASSLAVNTEAFF. The CDR3 nucleotides read TGCGCCAGCAGCTTGGCAGTGAACACTGAAGCTTTCTTT.

The chain carries TRBV3-1 (or the pseudogene TRBV3-2) and TRBJ2-2; 14 bases are a match to TRBD2. J was trimmed by 3 bases and V by 6 bases; bases with no gene match: 6. CDR3 length equals 17 residues. Germline loops: CDR1 LGHDT, CDR2 YNNKEL (reference sequence). CDR3 in amino acids: CASSRLAGGPDTGELFF. CDR3 bases: TGTGCCAGCAGTCGACTAGCGGGAGGGCCGGACACCGGGGAGCTGTTTTTT.

This rearrangement joins TRBV28 to TRBJ2-7; 9 positions agree with TRBD1. The length of the CDR3 is 14 residues. The junction had 5 bases not matched to a gene; V was cut back by 5 bases and J by 3 bases. Germline V gene sequence: CDR1 MDHEN, CDR2 SYDVKM. The CDR3 protein is CASSLRDRDYEQYF. DNA for the CDR3: TGTGCCAGCAGTCTCCGGGACAGGGACTACGAGCAGTACTTC.

The V call is TRBV28, the J call TRBJ1-2; the match to TRBD1 covers 9 bases. The germline CDR1 and CDR2 sequences are MDHEN and SYDVKM. The junction had 7 bases not matched to a gene; V was cut back by 4 bases and J by 4 bases. The CDR3 is 15 residues long. CDR3 residues: CASSWGTGKTYGYTF. The CDR3 DNA is TGTGCCAGCAGTTGGGGGACAGGGAAAACCTATGGCTACACCTTC.

This sequence joins TRBV6-2 or TRBV6-3 and TRBJ2-7, with D unresolved. V dropped 2 bases and J dropped 7 bases, with 12 bases sitting between them. The CDR3 has 13 amino acids. In germline, CDR1 is MNHEY, CDR2 SVGEGT. CDR3 loop: CASSYERPEEQYF. CDR3 bases: TGTGCCAGCAGTTACGAAAGACCGGAGGAGCAGTACTTC.

V gene TRBV20-1 combines with J gene TRBJ2-6; 8 bases match TRBD2. This CDR3 contains 17 residues. Germline V gene lookup returns CDR1 DFQATT and CDR2 SNEGSKA (reference sequence). The trim removed 3 bases at V and 1 base at J, leaving 8 bases unmatched. The CDR3: CSASSGARDSGANVLTF. DNA for the CDR3: TGCAGTGCTAGTAGCGGGGCCAGGGATTCTGGGGCCAACGTCCTGACTTTC.

The sample holds one count of this clone. The chain carries TRBV28 and TRBJ1-5, with 7 bases fitting TRBD1. Germline CDR1 is MDHEN and CDR2 is SYDVKM. V lost 4 bases, J lost 4 bases, and 7 bases stayed unmatched. The CDR3 spans 15 residues. This CDR3 is CASSWKTGMNQPQHF. The CDR3 coding sequence is TGTGCCAGCAGTTGGAAGACAGGGATGAATCAGCCCCAGCATTTT.

The rearrangement uses TRBV7-9 and TRBJ2-4, with a possible D match to TRBD1 (6 bases). Trimming shortened V by 4 bases and J by 0 bases, and 19 bases separated the two germline ends. The CDR3 is 18 amino acids. Germline V gene sequence: CDR1 SEHNR, CDR2 FQNEAQ (reference sequence). The CDR3 region has the DNA TGTGCCAGCAGCTCATTCCCCCGGAAACAGGGAGCCAAAAACATTCAGTACTTC. Its translation is CASSSFPRKQGAKNIQYF.

This chain joins TRBV19 and TRBJ2-1; D unclear. The CDR3 is 14 residues long. The V end was cut by 1 base, the J end by 3 bases, with 7 bases between. Germline CDR1 and CDR2: LNHDA and SQIVND (reference sequence). The CDR3 region has the DNA TGTGCCAGTAGTATAGTTAACAACTACAATGAGCAGTTCTTC. Translation: CASSIVNNYNEQFF.

The chain couples TRBV6-5 to TRBJ1-1; TRBD1 might be the D (5 bases). The germline V and J ends were trimmed by 4 bases and 0 bases, with 12 bases remaining between them. Germline loops: CDR1 MNHEY, CDR2 SVGAGI. This CDR3 has 15 amino acids. The CDR3 nucleotides read TGTGCCAGCAGTTGGGGCAGGGAGGTGAACACTGAAGCTTTCTTT. This codes for CASSWGREVNTEAFF.

V gene TRBV30 combines with J gene TRBJ2-7; 7 bases align to TRBD2. With V trimmed by 1 base and J by 3 bases, 3 bases remained unmatched. CDR1 is GTSNPN and CDR2 is SVGIG in the germline V gene (reference sequence). The CDR3 extends over 13 amino acids. The DNA of the CDR3 is TGTGCCTGGAGTGGGATAGCGGGCTACGAGCAGTACTTC. This codes for CAWSGIAGYEQYF.

The rearrangement uses TRBV5-3 and TRBJ2-7; 13 positions match TRBD2. TRBV5-3 is flagged as an ORF with uncertain function. This CDR3 contains 17 residues. J lost 7 bases, V lost 4 bases, and 14 bases had no gene match. The CDR3 region is CARSPDRGTSGMGEQYF. CDR3 nucleotides: TGTGCCAGAAGCCCCGACAGGGGGACTAGCGGGATGGGGGAGCAGTACTTC.

The chain couples TRBV20-1 to TRBJ2-3, with D unclear. Between the trimmed V and J ends, which lost 3 bases and 5 bases, there was a span of 6 bases. The CDR3 extends over 11 amino acids. Germline-derived CDR1 and CDR2 are DFQATT and SNEGSKA (reference sequence). The CDR3 nucleotides are TGCAGTGCTAGCCCGGGAGATACGCAGTATTTT. This translates into CSASPGDTQYF.

This clone was observed a single time. The gene calls are TRBV7-6 and TRBJ2-5; 9 positions match TRBD1. The junction had 5 bases not matched to a gene; V was cut back by 5 bases and J by 4 bases. The CDR3 is 14 amino acids. Germline V gene lookup returns CDR1 SGHVS and CDR2 FNYEAQ. CDR3 residues: CASSATGGRETQYF. CDR3 coding DNA: TGTGCCAGCAGCGCCACAGGGGGCAGAGAGACCCAGTACTTC.

The chain combines TRBV29-1 with TRBJ2-5; D call uncertain. The V end was cut by 6 bases, the J end by 0 bases, with 17 bases between. Germline V gives CDR1 SQVTM, CDR2 ANQGSEA. The CDR3 sequence is 15 residues long. CDR3 bases: TGCAGCGTCTCCCGAGTTGCGTCGTACCAAGAGACCCAGTACTTC. This codes for CSVSRVASYQETQYF.

This clone was counted only a few times. The rearrangement joins TRBV18 to TRBJ1-3; tentatively, D is TRBD1 (6 bases). Between the trimmed V and J ends, which lost 3 bases and 5 bases, there was a span of 14 bases. Germline V lookup: CDR1 KGHSH, CDR2 LQKENI. The CDR3 totals 15 residues. CDR3 DNA sequence: TGTGCCAGCTCACCGCCGGACAGCAACAGAAACACCATATATTTT. Encoded protein: CASSPPDSNRNTIYF.

The chain carries TRBV19 and TRBJ1-5; TRBD1 matches at 7 bases. The CDR3 covers 20 residues. The J segment lost 0 bases and the V segment lost 4 bases, leaving 18 bases of the junction unmatched. Germline V gene data show CDR1 as LNHDA and CDR2 as SQIVND (reference sequence). CDR3 in amino acids: CASSREGRDSNFYSNQPQHF. In DNA form, the CDR3 reads TGTGCCAGTAGTAGAGAGGGCCGGGACAGCAACTTTTATAGCAATCAGCCCCAGCATTTT.